Following are 15 T cell receptor beta chains from one sample sequenced in a study of blood T cell repertoires in COVID-19. The table came from immunoSEQ multiplex PCR; TCRdb's copy has only in-frame clones and leaves some out. The sample comprises 70,000 to 100,000 clones, about 70% of which are singletons, and about 22% rests with the top ten. The specimen was peripheral blood. These receptors were obtained from a woman aged 55-70 years in a cohort sampled during active or convalescent COVID-19.

This chain connects TRBV19 to TRBJ1-1; the D is unclear. The CDR3 loop spans 13 amino acids. The V end lost 6 bases, the J end lost 3 bases, and 11 bases lay between the germline ends. Germline values: CDR1 LNHDA, CDR2 SQIVND (reference sequence). CDR3 loop: CASSGSRYTEAFF. Here the CDR3 DNA reads TGTGCCAGTAGCGGTTCACGTTACACTGAAGCTTTCTTT.

V is TRBV15 and J is TRBJ2-5, with 7 bases matching TRBD1. J gave up 4 bases and V 3 bases, and 14 bases lay outside the gene matches. This CDR3 has 17 residues. Per germline, CDR1 LNHNV and CDR2 YYDKDF (reference sequence). The CDR3 region is CATSSLLGTASGETQYF. In DNA form, the CDR3 reads TGTGCCACCAGCAGCTTACTCGGGACAGCAAGCGGAGAGACCCAGTACTTC.

V usage is TRBV6-5 and J usage is TRBJ1-2; 8 nucleotides line up with TRBD1. J was trimmed by 4 bases and V by 6 bases; bases with no gene match: 10. Germline V CDR1 and CDR2: MNHEY, SVGAGI. The CDR3 is made up of 15 amino acids. The CDR3 coding sequence is TGTGCCAGCAGGGACAGGGCCCGTCCTGGCTATGGCTACACCTTC. Encoded protein: CASRDRARPGYGYTF.

About this clone itself: Its ends do not fully match the called genes, so a read error is possible. This chain joins TRBV5-1 and TRBJ2-5, with D possibly being TRBD2 (5 bases). The CDR3 is 13 amino acids. Germline CDR1 reads SGHRS; CDR2 reads YFSETQ. This CDR3 reads CGSRRGDQETQYF. CDR3 nucleotide sequence: TGCGGCAGCCGCCGGGGTGACCAAGAGACCCAGTACTTC.

This clone was detected only a few times. This chain uses TRBV6-5 with TRBJ2-2, with 7 positions matching TRBD1. The ends lost 6 bases at V and 5 bases at J; junction bases unmatched: 3. CDR1 is MNHEY and CDR2 is SVGAGI in the germline V gene. CDR3 length: 13 amino acids. The CDR3 sequence: CASRPTGTGELFF. CDR3 nucleotide sequence: TGTGCCAGCAGGCCGACAGGGACCGGGGAGCTGTTTTTT.

Details on this clone: The identical CDR3 is also encoded by other nucleotide sequences in the sample. V gene TRBV10-3 combines with J gene TRBJ2-5; a weak D match, TRBD2 (5 bases). This CDR3 has 13 residues. Germline CDR1 reads ENHRY; CDR2 reads SYGVKD. Trimming took off 4 bases at V and 1 base at J, with 7 bases between the two ends. CDR3 protein: CAISGGFQETQYF. The DNA of the CDR3 is TGTGCCATCAGTGGAGGGTTCCAAGAGACCCAGTACTTC.

The V gene is TRBV3-1 (or the pseudogene TRBV3-2), the J gene TRBJ2-1, with D perhaps TRBD1 (6 bases). This CDR3 has 14 residues. V shed 3 bases and J shed 6 bases, with 12 bases lying between them. The germline V gene has CDR1 LGHDT and CDR2 YNNKEL (reference sequence). CDR3 protein: CASSHAGTINEQFF. CDR3 nucleotides: TGTGCCAGCAGCCATGCCGGGACAATCAATGAGCAGTTCTTC.

The chain employs TRBV19 and TRBJ1-2; 9 positions match TRBD1. The germline V gene has CDR1 LNHDA and CDR2 SQIVND (reference sequence). The junction had 11 bases not matched to a gene; V was cut back by 7 bases and J by 5 bases. The CDR3 consists of 15 residues. The CDR3 here is CASKMTGTGLYGYTF. CDR3 DNA: TGTGCCAGTAAAATGACCGGGACAGGGCTTTATGGCTACACCTTC.

This chain links TRBV7-3 with TRBJ2-2; 9 bases agree with TRBD2. V shed 1 base and J 0 bases; nucleotides not matched to a gene: 0. The CDR3 contains 16 residues. CDR1 and CDR2 from the germline V gene are SGHTA and FQGTGA. CDR3 amino acids: CASSLIAGANTGELFF. The CDR3 nucleotides are TGTGCCAGCAGCTTAATAGCGGGGGCGAACACCGGGGAGCTGTTTTTT.

This clone was observed a handful of times. The chain joins TRBV5-5 to TRBJ2-6, with a possible D match to TRBD2 (5 bases). The CDR3 sequence is 15 residues long. The germline V and J ends were trimmed by 2 bases and 0 bases, with 6 bases remaining between them. The V gene's germline CDR1 is SGHKS and CDR2 YYEKEE (reference sequence). CDR3 nucleotide sequence: TGTGCCAGCAGCTTTGGGAGCTCTGGGGCCAACGTCCTGACTTTC. This gives the protein CASSFGSSGANVLTF.

The CDR3 DNA reads TGTGCCAGCAGCTTATCCAGGGAATACGAGCAGTACTTC. Its protein is CASSLSREYEQYF. The rearrangement uses TRBV7-3 and TRBJ2-7; tentatively, D is TRBD1 (5 bases). Germline V lookup: CDR1 SGHTA, CDR2 FQGTGA. Trimming stripped 2 bases from V and 4 bases from J, with 9 bases between. The CDR3 sequence is 13 residues long.

The CDR3 loop is CASSLLGTGPYEQYF. The CDR3 nucleotides read TGTGCCAGCAGTTTACTTGGGACAGGGCCCTACGAGCAGTACTTC. The rearrangement links TRBV27 to TRBJ2-7; 9 bases match TRBD1. Germline-derived CDR1 and CDR2 are MNHEY and SMNVEV (reference sequence). The CDR3 has 15 residues. J was trimmed by 2 bases and V by 2 bases; bases with no gene match: 4.

With respect to this clone: Other DNA sequences in this sample translate to the same CDR3. This rearrangement joins TRBV2 to TRBJ1-2, with TRBD1 matching over 8 bases. Per the germline V gene, CDR1 is SNHLY and CDR2 is FYNNEI. J was trimmed by 0 bases and V by 7 bases; bases with no gene match: 4. The CDR3 is made up of 14 amino acids. CDR3 nucleotide sequence: TGTGCCAGCAACGGACAGGGTGCTAACTATGGCTACACCTTC. This gives the protein CASNGQGANYGYTF.

This chain connects TRBV7-9 to TRBJ1-5; tentatively, D is TRBD1 (6 bases). CDR1 and CDR2 from the germline V gene are SEHNR and FQNEAQ (reference sequence). The CDR3 extends over 16 amino acids. V was cut by 0 bases and J by 4 bases, with 13 bases left in between. CDR3 amino acids: CASSLAGGARNQPQHF. In nucleotides, the CDR3 is TGTGCCAGCAGCTTAGCTGGGGGGGCTAGGAATCAGCCCCAGCATTTT. Full variable domain (remainder filled in from reference TRBV7-9 and TRBJ1-5): DTGVSQNPRHKITKRGQNVTFRCDPISEHNRLYWYRQTLGQGPEFLTYFQNEAQLEKSRLLSDRFSAERPKGSFSTLEIQRTEQGDSAMYLCASSLAGGARNQPQHFGDGTRLSIL.

This clone was seen once. V is TRBV5-1 and J is TRBJ1-1; weak D call: TRBD1 (5 bases). V was cut by 1 base and J by 0 bases, with 19 bases left in between. Germline V lookup: CDR1 SGHRS, CDR2 YFSETQ. The CDR3 runs to 18 residues. The CDR3 loop reads CASSLLGRGGLMNTEAFF. The CDR3 DNA reads TGCGCCAGCAGCTTGCTCGGGAGGGGAGGGCTAATGAACACTGAAGCTTTCTTT.